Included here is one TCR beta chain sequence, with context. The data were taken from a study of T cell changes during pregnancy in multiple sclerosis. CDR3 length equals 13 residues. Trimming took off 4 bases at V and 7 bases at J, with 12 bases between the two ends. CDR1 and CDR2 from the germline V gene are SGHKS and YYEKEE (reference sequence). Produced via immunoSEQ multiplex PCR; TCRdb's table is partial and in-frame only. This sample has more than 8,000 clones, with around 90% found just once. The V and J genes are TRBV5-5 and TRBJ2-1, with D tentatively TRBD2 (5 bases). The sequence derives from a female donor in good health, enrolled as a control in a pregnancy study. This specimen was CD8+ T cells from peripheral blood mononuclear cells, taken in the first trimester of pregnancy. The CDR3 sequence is CASSPTRRNEQFF. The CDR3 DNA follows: TGTGCCAGCAGCCCTACACGGAGGAATGAGCAGTTCTTC.